The T cell receptor (beta chain) under discussion was sequenced for a study of shared clonotypes between healthy human individuals. Looked up from germline, CDR1 is SGHRS and CDR2 is YFSETQ. V was shortened by 4 bases and J by 8 bases, with 13 bases between the two germline ends. The CDR3 runs 12 residues. Assay used: immunoSEQ multiplex PCR; TCRdb lists only in-frame clones, some missing. This table has some 240,000 clones, about 69% appearing once. The investigators split CD4+ cells into a CD45RA+ naive subset and a CD45RA-negative memory subset. The rearrangement uses TRBV5-1 and TRBJ2-7, with D maybe TRBD1 (6 bases). The source of this sequence is a man between 25 and 39 years old in good health. The sequenced sample was memory CD4+ T cells sorted from blood. This sample's subset: CD45RA-negative fraction. CDR3 coding DNA: TGCGCCAGCAGCAACAGGGTTGGTAAGCAGTACTTC. It specifies CASSNRVGKQYF.